This TCR beta chain is drawn from a study of Ad26.COV2.S vaccination and SARS-CoV-2 variants. With 4 bases removed from V and 1 base from J, the gap between germline ends came to 4 bases. The length of the CDR3 is 13 residues. Germline CDR1 is KGHSH and CDR2 is LQKENI. The data were produced by immunoSEQ multiplex PCR, yet TCRdb's version contains in-frame clones alone and is incomplete. The table shows 150,000 to 200,000 clones, with around 90% occurring only once. The sequences come from peripheral blood, collected after recovery from COVID-19. The rearrangement joins TRBV18 to TRBJ2-2; D unresolved. The TCR originated in a human donor who had recovered from COVID-19. CDR3 region: CASSQLNTGELFF. The CDR3 bases are TGTGCCAGCTCACAGTTGAACACCGGGGAGCTGTTTTTT.